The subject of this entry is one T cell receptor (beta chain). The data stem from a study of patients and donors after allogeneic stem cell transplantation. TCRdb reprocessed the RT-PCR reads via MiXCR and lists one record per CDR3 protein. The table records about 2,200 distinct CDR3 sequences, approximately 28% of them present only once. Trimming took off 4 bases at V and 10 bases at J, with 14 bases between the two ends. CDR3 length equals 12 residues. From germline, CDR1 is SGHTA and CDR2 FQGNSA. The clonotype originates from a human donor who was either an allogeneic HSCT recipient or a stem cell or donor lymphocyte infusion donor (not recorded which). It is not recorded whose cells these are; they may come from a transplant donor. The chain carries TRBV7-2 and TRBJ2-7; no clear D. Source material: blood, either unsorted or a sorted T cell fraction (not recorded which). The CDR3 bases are TGTGCCAGCAGCTCCTACGAGTCCCGTCAGTACTTC. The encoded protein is CASSSYESRQYF.